Below are 9 T cell receptor beta chains sequenced from a single sample in a study of blood T cell repertoires in COVID-19. The data were produced by immunoSEQ multiplex PCR, yet TCRdb's version contains in-frame clones alone and is incomplete. Of some 120,000 clones in the sample, roughly 85% are singletons; the top ten hold more than 20%. The sequencing input was peripheral blood. The receptor source for this set is a woman older than 75 with acute or convalescent COVID-19.

The rearrangement joins TRBV14 to TRBJ2-7; 8 bases fit TRBD1. Germline values: CDR1 SGHDN, CDR2 FVKESK. V lost 8 bases and J lost 3; bases outside the gene matches: 6. The CDR3 runs to 13 residues. DNA for the CDR3: TGTGCCAGCTCTCGGGGACAGGACTACGAGCAGTACTTC. Translating it yields CASSRGQDYEQYF.

The V call is TRBV3-1 (or the pseudogene TRBV3-2), the J call TRBJ2-5, with D possibly matching TRBD2 (7 bases). Deletions cut 5 bases from V and 2 bases from J, with 15 bases between. CDR1 and CDR2 (germline): LGHDT, YNNKEL (reference sequence). There are 15 residues in the CDR3. CDR3 sequence reads: CASSARGGAQETQYF. CDR3 in DNA: TGTGCCAGCAGCGCAAGGGGGGGGGCTCAAGAGACCCAGTACTTC.

The V gene is TRBV28, the J gene TRBJ2-3; 7 bases line up with TRBD2. The junction had 9 bases not matched to a gene; V was cut back by 7 bases and J by 2 bases. Per germline, CDR1 MDHEN and CDR2 SYDVKM. The CDR3 contains 15 residues. DNA of the CDR3: TGTGCCAGCACAGATCCTAGCGGAGTCACAGATACGCAGTATTTT. Amino acids: CASTDPSGVTDTQYF. The full variable domain, rest sourced from reference TRBV28 and TRBJ2-3, is DVKVTQSSRYLVKRTGEKVFLECVQDMDHENMFWYRQDPGLGLRLIYFSYDVKMKEKGDIPEGYSVSREKKERFSLILESASTNQTSMYLCASTDPSGVTDTQYFGPGTRLTVL.

The CDR3 coding sequence is TGTGCCAGCTCACCACACAGGGGACAGGCGAACACTGAAGCTTTCTTT. Its translation: CASSPHRGQANTEAFF. This chain uses TRBV18 with TRBJ1-1, with 8 bases matching TRBD1. From germline, CDR1 is KGHSH and CDR2 LQKENI. The CDR3 loop spans 16 amino acids. With V trimmed by 1 base and J by 1 base, 5 bases remained unmatched.

The chain recombines TRBV7-3 with TRBJ2-1, with TRBD2 matching over 7 bases. The V gene end was trimmed by 5 bases and the J gene end by 4 bases; junction bases not matched to a gene: 11. The CDR3 has 16 residues. The germline V gene has CDR1 SGHTA and CDR2 FQGTGA. The CDR3 protein is CASSRSGARGYNEQFF. As DNA, the CDR3 is TGTGCCAGCAGCCGAAGCGGGGCACGAGGATACAATGAGCAGTTCTTC. Filled out from reference TRBV7-3 and TRBJ2-1, the complete variable domain reads GAGVSQTPSNKVTEKGKYVELRCDPISGHTALYWYRQSLGQGPEFLIYFQGTGAADDSGLPNDRFFAVRPEGSVSTLKIQRTERGDSAVYLCASSRSGARGYNEQFFGPGTRLTVL.

The chain employs TRBV28 and TRBJ2-5; 7 positions match TRBD2. The ends lost 2 bases at V and 5 bases at J; junction bases unmatched: 8. The CDR3 has 15 amino acids. Germline loops: CDR1 MDHEN, CDR2 SYDVKM. The DNA of the CDR3 is TGTGCCAGCAGTTTAACGCGGGGGATGACGGAGACCCAGTACTTC. Translation: CASSLTRGMTETQYF.

The V and J genes are TRBV25-1 and TRBJ2-1; TRBD2 matches 8 bases. The V segment lost 1 base and the J segment 1 base; nucleotides outside the gene matches: 3. The CDR3 covers 16 residues. Germline V CDR1 and CDR2: MGHDK, SYGVNS. CDR3 protein: CASSESQRGSYNEQFF. Here the CDR3 DNA reads TGTGCCAGCAGTGAATCCCAGCGGGGGTCCTACAATGAGCAGTTCTTC.

The chain joins TRBV3-1 (or the pseudogene TRBV3-2) to TRBJ1-2; D unclear. Trimming stripped 4 bases from V and 8 bases from J, with 14 bases between. CDR3 length: 13 amino acids. In germline, CDR1 is LGHDT, CDR2 YNNKEL (reference sequence). CDR3 protein: CASSPGWARGYTF. The CDR3 DNA follows: TGTGCCAGCAGCCCGGGGTGGGCGCGGGGCTACACCTTC.

This rearrangement joins TRBV6-5 to TRBJ1-1; the D is unclear. V dropped 7 bases and J dropped 2 bases, with 17 bases sitting between them. The germline V gene encodes CDR1 MNHEY and CDR2 SVGAGI. This CDR3 is built from 15 residues. CDR3 DNA sequence: TGTGCCAGCATCTACCGTGGGCAGATAAACACTGAAGCTTTCTTT. This sequence encodes CASIYRGQINTEAFF.